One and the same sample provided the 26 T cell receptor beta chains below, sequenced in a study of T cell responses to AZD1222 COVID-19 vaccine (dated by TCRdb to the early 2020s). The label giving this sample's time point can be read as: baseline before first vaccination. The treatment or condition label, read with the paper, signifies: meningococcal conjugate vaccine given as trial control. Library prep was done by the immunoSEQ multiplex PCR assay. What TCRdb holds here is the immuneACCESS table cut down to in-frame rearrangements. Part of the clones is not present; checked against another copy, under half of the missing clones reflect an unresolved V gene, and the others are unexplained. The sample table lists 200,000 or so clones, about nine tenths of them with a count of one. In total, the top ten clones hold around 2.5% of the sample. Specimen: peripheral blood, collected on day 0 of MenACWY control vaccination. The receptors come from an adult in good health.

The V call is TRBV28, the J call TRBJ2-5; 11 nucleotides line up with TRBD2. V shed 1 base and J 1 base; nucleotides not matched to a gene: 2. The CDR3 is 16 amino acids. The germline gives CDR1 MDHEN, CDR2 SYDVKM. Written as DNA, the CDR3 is TGTGCCAGCAGTTTATATAGCGGGGGGGCCCAAGAGACCCAGTACTTC. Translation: CASSLYSGGAQETQYF.

The DNA of the CDR3 is TGTGCCAGCAGCCAAGGGGACGGCCTAGCACTGAACACCGGGGAGCTGTTTTTT. Residues: CASSQGDGLALNTGELFF. V usage is TRBV4-2 and J usage is TRBJ2-2, with D possibly called TRBD1 or TRBD2 (5 bases each). This CDR3 contains 18 residues. Germline CDR1 LGHNA, CDR2 YNFKEQ. V gave up 1 base and J gave up 1 base, with 16 bases separating them.

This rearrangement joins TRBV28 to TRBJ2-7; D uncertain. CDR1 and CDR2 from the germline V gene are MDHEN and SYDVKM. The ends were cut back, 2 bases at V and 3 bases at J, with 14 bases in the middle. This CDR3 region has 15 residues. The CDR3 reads CASSLNPGKDYEQYF. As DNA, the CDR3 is TGTGCCAGCAGTTTAAATCCGGGCAAAGACTACGAGCAGTACTTC.

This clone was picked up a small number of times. DNA of the CDR3: TGTGCCAGCAGTGAAGTGGCAGGCCTCCGAGAGACCCAGTACTTC. Its translation: CASSEVAGLRETQYF. The V gene is TRBV6-1, the J gene TRBJ2-5; D is ambiguous. The ends were cut back, 1 base at V and 4 bases at J, with 13 bases in the middle. The V gene's germline CDR1 is MNHNS and CDR2 SASEGT. This CDR3 is 15 amino acids long.

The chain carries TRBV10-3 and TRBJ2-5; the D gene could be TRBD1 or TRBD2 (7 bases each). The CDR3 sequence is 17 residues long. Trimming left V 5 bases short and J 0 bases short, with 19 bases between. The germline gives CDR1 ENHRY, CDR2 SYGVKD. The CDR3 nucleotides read TGTGCCATCAGTCAGGGGGGAAGCGGGGTAAACCAAGAGACCCAGTACTTC. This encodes CAISQGGSGVNQETQYF.

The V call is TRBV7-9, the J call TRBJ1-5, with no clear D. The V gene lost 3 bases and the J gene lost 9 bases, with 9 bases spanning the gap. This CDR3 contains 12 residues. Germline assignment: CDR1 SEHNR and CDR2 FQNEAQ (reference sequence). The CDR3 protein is CASSFGPRPQHF. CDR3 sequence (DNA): TGTGCCAGCAGCTTTGGGCCGCGGCCCCAGCATTTT.

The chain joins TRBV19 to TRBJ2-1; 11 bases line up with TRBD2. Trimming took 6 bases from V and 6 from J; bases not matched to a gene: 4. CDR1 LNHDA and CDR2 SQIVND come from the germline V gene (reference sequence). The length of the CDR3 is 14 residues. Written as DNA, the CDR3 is TGTGCCAGTAGCGCTAGCGGGGGGAGCAATGAGCAGTTCTTC. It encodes CASSASGGSNEQFF.

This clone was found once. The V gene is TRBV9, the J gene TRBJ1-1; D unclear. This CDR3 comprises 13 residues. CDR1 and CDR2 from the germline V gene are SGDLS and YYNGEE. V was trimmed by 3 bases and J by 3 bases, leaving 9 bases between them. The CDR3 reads CASSGPRDTEAFF. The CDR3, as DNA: TGTGCCAGCAGCGGGCCACGAGACACTGAAGCTTTCTTT.

CDR3 nucleotides: TGTGCCAGCAGCCAAGAGGGGGGTGGCTACACCTTC. This gives the protein CASSQEGGGYTF. The chain has TRBV3-1 (or the pseudogene TRBV3-2) and TRBJ1-2; D might be TRBD1 (5 bases). Germline V gene sequence: CDR1 LGHDT, CDR2 YNNKEL (reference sequence). V was cut by 0 bases and J by 7 bases, with 6 bases left in between. The CDR3 totals 12 residues.

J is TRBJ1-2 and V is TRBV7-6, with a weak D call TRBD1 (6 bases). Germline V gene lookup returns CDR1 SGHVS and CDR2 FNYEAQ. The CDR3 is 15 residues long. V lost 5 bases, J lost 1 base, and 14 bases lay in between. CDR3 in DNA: TGTGCCAGCAGCCCTGGGGGCGGGAGTAACTATGGCTACACCTTC. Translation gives CASSPGGGSNYGYTF.

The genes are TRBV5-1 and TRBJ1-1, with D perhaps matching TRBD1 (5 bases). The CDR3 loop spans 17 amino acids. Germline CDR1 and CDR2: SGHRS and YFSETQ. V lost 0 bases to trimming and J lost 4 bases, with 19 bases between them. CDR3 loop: CASSLAPSTYQGTEAFF. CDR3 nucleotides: TGCGCCAGCAGCTTGGCTCCTTCGACATATCAGGGCACTGAAGCTTTCTTT.

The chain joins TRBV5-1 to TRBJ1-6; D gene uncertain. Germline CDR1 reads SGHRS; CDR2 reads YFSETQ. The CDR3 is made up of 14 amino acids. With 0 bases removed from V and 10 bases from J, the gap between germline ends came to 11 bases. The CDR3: CASSLGAKASPLHF. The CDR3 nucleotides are TGCGCCAGCAGCTTGGGCGCCAAGGCCTCACCCCTCCACTTT.

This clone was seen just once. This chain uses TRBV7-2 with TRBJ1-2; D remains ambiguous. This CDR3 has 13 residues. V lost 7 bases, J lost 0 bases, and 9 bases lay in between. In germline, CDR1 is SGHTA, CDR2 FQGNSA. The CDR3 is CASKLGSNYGYTF. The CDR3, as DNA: TGTGCCAGCAAGCTGGGATCTAACTATGGCTACACCTTC.

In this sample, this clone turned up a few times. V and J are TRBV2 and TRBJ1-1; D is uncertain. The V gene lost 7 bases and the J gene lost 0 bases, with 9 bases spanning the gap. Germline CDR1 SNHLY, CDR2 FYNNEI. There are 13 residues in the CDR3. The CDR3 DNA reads TGTGCCAGCAAAGCGGGCGTGAACACTGAAGCTTTCTTT. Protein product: CASKAGVNTEAFF.

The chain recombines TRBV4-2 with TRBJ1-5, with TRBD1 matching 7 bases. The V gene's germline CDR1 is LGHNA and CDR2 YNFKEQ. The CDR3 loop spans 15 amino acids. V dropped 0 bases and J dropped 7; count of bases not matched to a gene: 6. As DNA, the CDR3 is TGTGCCAGCAGCCAAGAGGAGGGGGCTGGGCAGCCCCAGCATTTT. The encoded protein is CASSQEEGAGQPQHF.

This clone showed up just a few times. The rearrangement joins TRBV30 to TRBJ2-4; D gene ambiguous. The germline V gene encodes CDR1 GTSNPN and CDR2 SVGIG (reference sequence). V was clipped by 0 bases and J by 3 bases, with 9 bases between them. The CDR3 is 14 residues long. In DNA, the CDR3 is TGTGCCTGGAGTGTAAGCAATTTCAAAAACATTCAGTACTTC. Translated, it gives CAWSVSNFKNIQYF. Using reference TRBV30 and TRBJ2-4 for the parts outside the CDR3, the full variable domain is SQTIHQWPATLVQPVGSPLSLECTVEGTSNPNLYWYRQAAGRGLQLLFYSVGIGQISSEVPQNLSASRPQDRQFILSSKKLLLSDSGFYLCAWSVSNFKNIQYFGAGTRLSVL.

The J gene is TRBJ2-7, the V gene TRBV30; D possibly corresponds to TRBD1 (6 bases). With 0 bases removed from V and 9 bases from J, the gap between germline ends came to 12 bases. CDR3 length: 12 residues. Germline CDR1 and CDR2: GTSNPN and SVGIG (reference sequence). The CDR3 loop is CAWSVPQGTQYF. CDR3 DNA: TGTGCCTGGAGTGTACCTCAGGGGACGCAGTACTTC.

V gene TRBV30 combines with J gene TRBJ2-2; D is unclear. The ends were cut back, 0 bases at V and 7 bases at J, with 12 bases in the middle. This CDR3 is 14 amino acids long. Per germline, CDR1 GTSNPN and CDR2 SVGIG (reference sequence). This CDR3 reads CAWSVPNYGGELFF. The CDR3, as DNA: TGTGCCTGGAGTGTACCCAACTACGGCGGGGAGCTGTTTTTT.

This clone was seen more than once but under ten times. This CDR3 reads CASSPPGEGANNQPQHF. In nucleotides, the CDR3 is TGTGCCAGCAGCCCTCCCGGGGAAGGGGCTAACAATCAGCCCCAGCATTTT. The chain carries TRBV6-2 or TRBV6-3 and TRBJ1-5, with D possibly being TRBD1 (5 bases). Germline V gives CDR1 MNHEY, CDR2 SVGEGT. This CDR3 contains 17 residues. The ends were cut back, 6 bases at V and 3 bases at J, with 21 bases in the middle.

Here the CDR3 reads CASSLFGRATKNIQYF. DNA of the CDR3: TGTGCCAGCAGCTTGTTCGGGAGGGCCACCAAAAACATTCAGTACTTC. J is TRBJ2-4 and V is TRBV5-6; TRBD2 matches 8 bases. Germline V CDR1 and CDR2: SGHDT, YYEEEE. V lost 1 base to trimming and J lost 2 bases; unmatched junction nucleotides: 5. This CDR3 is built from 16 residues.

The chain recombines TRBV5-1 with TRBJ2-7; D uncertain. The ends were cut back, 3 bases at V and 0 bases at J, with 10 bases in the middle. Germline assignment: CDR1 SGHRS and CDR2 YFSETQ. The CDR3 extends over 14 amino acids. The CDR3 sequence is CASSSRADSYEQYF. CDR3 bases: TGCGCCAGCAGCTCCCGGGCAGACTCCTACGAGCAGTACTTC.

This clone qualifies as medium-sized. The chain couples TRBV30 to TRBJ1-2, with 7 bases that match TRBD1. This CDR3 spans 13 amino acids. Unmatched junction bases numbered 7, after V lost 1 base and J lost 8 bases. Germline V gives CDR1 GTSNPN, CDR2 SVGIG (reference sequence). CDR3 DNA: TGTGCCTGGAGTGAAACAGGGGATTACGGCTACACCTTC. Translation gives CAWSETGDYGYTF.

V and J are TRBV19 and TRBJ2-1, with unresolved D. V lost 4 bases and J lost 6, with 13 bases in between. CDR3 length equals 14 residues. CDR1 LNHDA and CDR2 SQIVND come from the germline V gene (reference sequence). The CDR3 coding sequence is TGTGCCAGTAGTACCCAACGGCAGCGCAATGAGCAGTTCTTC. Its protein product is CASSTQRQRNEQFF.

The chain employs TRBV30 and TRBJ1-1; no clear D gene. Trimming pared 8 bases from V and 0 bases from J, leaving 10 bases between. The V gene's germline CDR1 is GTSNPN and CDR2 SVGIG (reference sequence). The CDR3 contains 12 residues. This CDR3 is CARVAVNTEAFF. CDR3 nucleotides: TGTGCCCGGGTAGCGGTGAACACTGAAGCTTTCTTT.

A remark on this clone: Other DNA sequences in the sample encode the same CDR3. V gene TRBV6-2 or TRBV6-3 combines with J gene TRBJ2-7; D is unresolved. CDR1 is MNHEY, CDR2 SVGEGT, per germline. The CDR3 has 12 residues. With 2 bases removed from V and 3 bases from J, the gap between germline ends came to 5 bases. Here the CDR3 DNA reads TGTGCCAGCAGTTACGTTAGCTACGAGCAGTACTTC. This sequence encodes CASSYVSYEQYF.

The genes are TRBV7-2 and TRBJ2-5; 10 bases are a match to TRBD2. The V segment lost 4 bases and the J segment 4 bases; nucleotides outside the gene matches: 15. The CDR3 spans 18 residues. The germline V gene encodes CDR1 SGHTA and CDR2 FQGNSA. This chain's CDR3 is CASSSPVRRAGGRETQYF. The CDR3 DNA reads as TGTGCCAGCAGCTCACCCGTAAGGCGAGCGGGGGGGCGAGAGACCCAGTACTTC.